Shown below are 17 T cell receptor beta chains from a single sample sequenced in a study of liver allograft versus peripheral blood T cells (dated by TCRdb to the early 2020s). Context from the whole study: T cell receptor repertoires present within transplanted livers were compared with repertoires in the peripheral blood of liver transplant recipients.

This sample was sequenced with an Illumina MiSeq. TCRdb trimmed the raw reads at Q25, called clones with MiXCR and kept productive beta chains. When rows share a CDR3 protein, they turn into one entry using the most common DNA and genes. Recorded for this sample are about 9,200 distinct CDR3 sequences; around 21% of them occurred a single time. The top ten clones comprise 4.5% to 6% of the sample. The source is a human patient who had a liver transplant. Where a transplant has occurred, the graft donor may have supplied some of the T cells.

In its sample, this clonotype is medium-sized. The genes are TRBV6-1 and TRBJ2-3; D unclear. Germline CDR1 MNHNS, CDR2 SASEGT. V lost 6 bases and J lost 1, with 8 bases in between. The CDR3 is 13 residues long. The CDR3 loop reads CASREAGTDTQYF. DNA of the CDR3: TGTGCCAGCAGAGAGGCAGGCACAGATACGCAGTATTTT.

This clonotype has at least ten counts. The J gene is TRBJ1-6, the V gene TRBV19; D not certain. Between the trimmed V and J ends, which lost 5 bases and 6 bases, there was a span of 29 bases. Germline lookup yields CDR1 LNHDA and CDR2 SQIVND (reference sequence). The CDR3 is 20 amino acids. For the CDR3, the DNA is TGTGCCAGTAGTGCCCGTGCACTATACATAATTCAACCTAGTAATTCACCCCTCCACTTT. This codes for CASSARALYIIQPSNSPLHF. Variable domain in full (rest from reference TRBV19 and TRBJ1-6): DGGITQSPKYLFRKEGQNVTLSCEQNLNHDAMYWYRQDPGQGLRLIYYSQIVNDFQKGDIAEGYSVSREKKESFPLTVTSAQKNPTAFYLCASSARALYIIQPSNSPLHFGNGTRLTVT.

The CDR3 protein is CRTGTSDLREQYF. In nucleotides, the CDR3 is TGCAGAACCGGGACTAGTGATCTGAGAGAGCAGTACTTC. J is TRBJ2-7 and V is TRBV20-1; TRBD2 agrees at 8 bases. The CDR3 has 13 amino acids. Germline CDR1 and CDR2: DFQATT and SNEGSKA (reference sequence).

Remarks on this clonotype: This may arise from a read error, as a much more abundant clone is one base away. V is TRBV27 and J is TRBJ1-4; 7 nucleotides agree with TRBD1. J lost 12 bases, V lost 5 bases, and 12 bases had no gene match. Germline V lookup: CDR1 MNHEY, CDR2 SMNVEV (reference sequence). There are 14 residues in the CDR3. The CDR3 region is CASSIGQENSELFF. The CDR3 DNA follows: TGTGCCAGCAGTATCGGACAGGAAAACTCAGAACTGTTTTTT.

This chain uses TRBV6-5 with TRBJ1-2; D is undetermined. The germline gives CDR1 MNHEY, CDR2 SVGAGI. Trimming took 8 bases from V and 8 from J, leaving 15 bases between them. The CDR3 runs to 12 residues. The CDR3: CASLTAQIGYTF. As DNA, the CDR3 is TGTGCCAGCCTTACGGCCCAAATCGGCTACACCTTC.

This clonotype is judged medium-sized. The rearrangement uses TRBV6-5 and TRBJ1-4, with TRBD1 as a possible D gene (5 bases). This CDR3 is built from 15 residues. Germline V gives CDR1 MNHEY, CDR2 SVGAGI. V lost 2 bases and J lost 1, with 8 bases in between. The CDR3 DNA sequence: TGTGCCAGCAGTTACGGCGGGGGAACTAATGAAAAACTGTTTTTT. Translated, it gives CASSYGGGTNEKLFF.

Comment on this clonotype: This may be a read error, as it is one base from a much larger clone. The chain combines TRBV19 with TRBJ1-3; TRBD1 is a possible D gene (5 bases). The length of the CDR3 is 15 residues. Germline assignment: CDR1 LNHDA and CDR2 SQIVND (reference sequence). CDR3 DNA sequence: TGTGTCAGTAGTATTGACCGGGACGGCGGAAACACCATATATTTT. Translating it yields CVSSIDRDGGNTIYF.

The J gene is TRBJ1-3, the V gene TRBV11-2; the D is unclear. Between the trimmed V and J ends, which lost 0 bases and 0 bases, there was a span of 9 bases. The CDR3 has 16 residues. Germline CDR1 is SGHAT and CDR2 is FQNNGV. Here the CDR3 reads CASSLDPQSSGNTIYF. DNA for the CDR3: TGTGCCAGCAGCTTAGATCCCCAGAGCTCTGGAAACACCATATATTTT.

The chain combines TRBV20-1 with TRBJ2-2; D unresolved. Trimming pared 5 bases from V and 8 bases from J, leaving 15 bases between. Germline V lookup: CDR1 DFQATT, CDR2 SNEGSKA (reference sequence). The CDR3 loop spans 13 amino acids. Here the CDR3 DNA reads TGCAGTGCTGCGAGGCGAACTGGGGGGGAGCTGTTTTTT. It specifies CSAARRTGGELFF.

This clonotype is categorized as medium-sized. This chain joins TRBV7-9 and TRBJ1-1; 8 bases are a match to TRBD1. Looked up from germline, CDR1 is SEHNR and CDR2 is FQNEAQ (reference sequence). This CDR3 region has 17 residues. V shed 5 bases, J shed 1 base, and the junction held 12 bases outside the gene matches. CDR3 sequence: CASSMWTGISQNTEAFF. CDR3 bases: TGTGCCAGCAGCATGTGGACAGGGATTAGTCAGAACACTGAAGCTTTCTTT.

This clonotype was observed a handful of times. The genes are TRBV6-1 and TRBJ2-3, with 15 bases that match TRBD2. Looked up from germline, CDR1 is MNHNS and CDR2 is SASEGT. The CDR3 consists of 17 residues. The V segment lost 5 bases and the J segment 3 bases; nucleotides outside the gene matches: 6. The CDR3, as DNA: TGTGCCAGCAGTCTCCGGACTAGCGGGGGGGCAACAGATACGCAGTATTTT. Its translation: CASSLRTSGGATDTQYF.

This clonotype showed up just a few times. The J gene is TRBJ1-6, the V gene TRBV7-9, with D uncertain. The CDR3 loop spans 14 amino acids. Germline lookup yields CDR1 SEHNR and CDR2 FQNEAQ (reference sequence). V was clipped by 3 bases and J by 10 bases, with 13 bases between them. CDR3 sequence (DNA): TGTGCCAGCAGCTTGAACCGAATAGGGTCACCCCTCCACTTT. Amino acid sequence: CASSLNRIGSPLHF.

V is TRBV11-1 and J is TRBJ2-5; 9 bases are shared with TRBD2. The CDR3 length is 17 residues. Germline CDR1 is SGHAT and CDR2 is FQDESV (reference sequence). Trimming removed 2 bases from V and 5 bases from J; junction bases left unmatched: 12. In DNA, the CDR3 is TGTGCCAGCAGCTTATTGGAGAGGGCTAGCGGGATTGAGACCCAGTACTTC. It specifies CASSLLERASGIETQYF. The full variable domain, with the rest looked up from reference TRBV11-1 and TRBJ2-5, is EAEVAQSPRYKITEKSQAVAFWCDPISGHATLYWYRQILGQGPELLVQFQDESVVDDSQLPKDRFSAERLKGVDSTLKIQPAELGDSAMYLCASSLLERASGIETQYFGPGTRLLVL.

This clonotype is medium-sized within its sample. The rearrangement links TRBV10-3 to TRBJ1-5, with 8 nucleotides matching TRBD1. CDR1 is ENHRY and CDR2 is SYGVKD in the germline V gene. The trim removed 2 bases at V and 11 bases at J, leaving 8 bases unmatched. The CDR3 covers 14 residues. The DNA for the CDR3 is TGTGCCATCAGTGAGCAGGGGGCCGGCGTTGCCCAGCATTTT. It specifies CAISEQGAGVAQHF.

J is TRBJ2-1 and V is TRBV7-3, with 7 bases matching TRBD2. Germline V gives CDR1 SGHTA, CDR2 FQGTGA. The CDR3 is 16 residues long. With 2 bases clipped from V and 2 bases from J, the junction kept 6 bases outside the gene matches. The CDR3 here is CASSLGAGEAYNEQFF. The CDR3 bases are TGTGCCAGCAGCTTAGGGGCGGGAGAAGCCTACAATGAGCAGTTCTTC.

This clonotype is labeled medium-sized. This rearrangement joins TRBV7-3 to TRBJ2-2; D may be TRBD2 (5 bases). Per germline, CDR1 SGHTA and CDR2 FQGTGA. Trimming cost V 4 bases and J 1 base, with 7 bases left between them. The CDR3 extends over 14 amino acids. The CDR3: CASSSGLNTGELFF. CDR3 coding DNA: TGTGCCAGCAGCTCCGGACTGAACACCGGGGAGCTGTTTTTT.

CDR3 sequence (DNA): TGCAGTGCTAATTTACAGCTCCTTGAAGCTTTCTTT. Amino acids: CSANLQLLEAFF. This chain links TRBV20-1 with TRBJ1-1; D ambiguous. The V and J ends lost 4 bases and 7 bases respectively, with 13 bases between them. The CDR3 length is 12 residues. Looked up from germline, CDR1 is DFQATT and CDR2 is SNEGSKA (reference sequence).